This T cell receptor (beta chain) was observed in a study of identical twins. TCRdb recomputed calls from the 5' RACE reads with MiXCR, one row per CDR3 protein. The data hold 400,000 to 550,000 distinct CDR3 sequences, with roughly an eighth observed a single time. This CDR3 has 15 amino acids. In germline, CDR1 is KGHSH, CDR2 LQKENI. The junction had 6 bases not matched to a gene; V was cut back by 3 bases and J by 7 bases. The same data also went into a second study, on yellow fever vaccine responses in identical twins.

What was sequenced was CD4+ T cells sorted from blood. J is TRBJ1-6 and V is TRBV18; 7 bases match TRBD1. The sequence derives from a woman between 18 and 29 years old in good health. The CDR3 loop reads CASSPRQGMNSPLHF. In nucleotides, the CDR3 is TGTGCCAGCTCACCGAGACAGGGTATGAATTCACCCCTCCACTTT.